This TCR beta chain was sequenced during a study of shared clonotypes between healthy human individuals. Germline assignment: CDR1 MNHNS and CDR2 SASEGT. This CDR3 is 15 amino acids long. Trimming removed 0 bases at V and 6 bases at J, with 14 bases between. Produced via immunoSEQ multiplex PCR; TCRdb's table is partial and in-frame only. Among around 1.4 million clones listed, approximately 98.5% were seen once. V gene TRBV6-1 combines with J gene TRBJ1-1; D gene unclear. Sequencing was done on a sample of naive CD4+ T cells sorted from blood. As to subset: CD45RA+ positively selected. The TCR originated in a young man in good health. CDR3 in DNA: TGTGCCAGCAGTGAAGCGACGGACCCAGTCCCTGAAGCTTTCTTT. Its translation: CASSEATDPVPEAFF.